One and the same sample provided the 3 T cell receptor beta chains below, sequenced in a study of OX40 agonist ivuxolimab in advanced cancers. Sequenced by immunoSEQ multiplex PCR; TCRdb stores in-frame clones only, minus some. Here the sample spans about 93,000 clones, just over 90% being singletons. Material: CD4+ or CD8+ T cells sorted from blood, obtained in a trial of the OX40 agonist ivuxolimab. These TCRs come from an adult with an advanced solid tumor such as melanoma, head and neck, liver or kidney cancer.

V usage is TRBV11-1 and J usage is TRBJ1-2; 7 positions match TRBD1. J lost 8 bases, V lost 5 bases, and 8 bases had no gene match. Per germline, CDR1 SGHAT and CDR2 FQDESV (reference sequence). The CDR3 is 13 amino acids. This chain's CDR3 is CASSTSGTEGYTF. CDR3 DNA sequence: TGTGCCAGCAGCACATCCGGGACAGAAGGCTACACCTTC.

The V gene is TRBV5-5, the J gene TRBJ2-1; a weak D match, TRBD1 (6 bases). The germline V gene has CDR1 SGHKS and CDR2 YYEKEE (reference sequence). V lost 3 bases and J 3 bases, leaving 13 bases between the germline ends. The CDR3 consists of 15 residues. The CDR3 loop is CASSSQGVFYNEQFF. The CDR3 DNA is TGTGCCAGCAGCTCACAGGGAGTTTTCTACAATGAGCAGTTCTTC.

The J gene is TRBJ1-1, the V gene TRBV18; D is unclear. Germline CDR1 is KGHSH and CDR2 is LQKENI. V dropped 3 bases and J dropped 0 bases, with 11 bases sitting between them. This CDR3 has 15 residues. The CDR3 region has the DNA TGTGCCAGCTCACCGTTGCAGAGCATGAACACTGAAGCTTTCTTT. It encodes CASSPLQSMNTEAFF.